This is a list of T cell receptor beta chains from one sample in a study of cytomegalovirus exposure and HLA in healthy donors. Sequenced by immunoSEQ multiplex PCR; TCRdb stores in-frame clones only, minus some. Of more than 150,000 clones in the sample, approximately 83% were seen once. The sequenced material came from PBMCs. These receptor sequences come from a woman aged 18-29 years in good health and CMV-seropositive. CDR3s include the opening cysteine and the closing phenylalanine or tryptophan. D genes are given only for firm matches. Rows give clone size only sometimes, using once, few, many, or a class for an expanded clone.

>TRBD2|TRBV7-9|TRBJ2-1|-
CASRIFSGGALNEQFF
TGTGCCAGCAGAATATTTAGCGGGGGGGCCCTCAATGAGCAGTTCTTC
>TRBD1|TRBV18|TRBJ2-7|-
CASSPSWSDRGLEQYF
TGTGCCAGCTCACCATCCTGGTCTGACAGGGGATTGGAGCAGTACTTC
>TRBD2|TRBV2|TRBJ2-5|-
CASSGGLAEETQYF
TGTGCCAGCAGTGGGGGACTAGCGGAAGAGACCCAGTACTTC
>TRBD1|TRBV6-1|TRBJ1-2|-
CASMSGTGVDYTF
TGTGCCAGCATGTCCGGGACAGGGGTTGACTACACCTTC
>-|TRBV20-1|TRBJ2-1|-
CNGIQGNEQFF
TGCAACGGGATACAGGGCAATGAGCAGTTCTTC
>-|TRBV6-5|TRBJ1-2|once
CASSDRYGGYTF
TGTGCCAGCAGCGACAGATATGGTGGCTACACCTTC
>-|TRBV7-2|TRBJ2-7|-
CASSLAGALDEQYF
TGTGCCAGCAGCCTGGCAGGGGCCCTAGACGAGCAGTACTTC
>-|TRBV5-1|TRBJ1-2|-
CASSWDIGGVYGYTF
TGCGCCAGCAGCTGGGATATTGGGGGCGTTTATGGCTACACCTTC
>-|TRBV27|TRBJ2-7|once
CASRSGGGGRPIPSYEQYF
TGTGCCAGCAGGTCAGGTGGAGGGGGCAGGCCTATTCCATCCTACGAGCAGTACTTC
>TRBD2|TRBV5-1|TRBJ2-7|-
CASSPLEGLAGVEQYF
TGCGCCAGCAGCCCGCTAGAGGGACTAGCGGGGGTTGAGCAGTACTTC
>-|TRBV4-2|TRBJ1-6|-
CASSQEGGVNSPLHF
TGTGCCAGCAGCCAAGAGGGCGGGGTTAATTCACCCCTCCACTTT
>-|TRBV2|TRBJ1-5|once
CASSDGRGRLFQHF
TGTGCCAGCAGTGATGGAAGGGGTCGTTTATTCCAGCATTTT
>-|TRBV4-1|TRBJ1-2|-
CASSQEATTDYGYTF
TGCGCCAGCAGCCAAGAGGCCACTACCGACTATGGCTACACCTTC
>TRBD2|TRBV29-1|TRBJ2-4|-
CAGLVGNIQYF
TGCGCCGGACTAGTTGGCAACATTCAGTACTTC
>-|TRBV7-3|TRBJ1-2|-
CASSYPRGNYGYTF
TGTGCCAGCAGCTACCCCCGGGGAAACTATGGCTACACCTTC
>TRBD2|TRBV9|TRBJ2-1|-
CASSAVGLAGVGNEQFF
TGTGCCAGCAGCGCCGTAGGGCTAGCGGGGGTAGGCAATGAGCAGTTCTTC
>TRBD2|TRBV19|TRBJ2-7|-
CAITAGVYEQYF
TGTGCCATAACCGCGGGGGTCTACGAGCAGTACTTC
>TRBD2|TRBV18|TRBJ2-7|-
CASSPTSGGREQYF
TGTGCCAGCTCACCAACTAGCGGGGGGCGGGAGCAGTACTTC
>-|TRBV4-1|TRBJ1-4|few
CASSQGGAGEKLFF
TGCGCCAGCAGCCAGGGAGGGGCTGGGGAAAAACTGTTTTTT
>-|TRBV7-6|TRBJ2-5|-
CASSARVRETQYF
TGTGCCAGCAGCGCCAGGGTACGGGAGACCCAGTACTTC
>-|TRBV18|TRBJ1-5|-
CASSPSRAQPQHF
TGTGCCAGCTCACCAAGCAGGGCTCAGCCCCAGCATTTT
>TRBD2|TRBV19|TRBJ2-5|-
CASSNGGATETQYF
TGTGCCAGTAGTAACGGGGGGGCCACGGAGACCCAGTACTTC
>TRBD1|TRBV7-3|TRBJ2-3|-
CASSLLGQAADTQYF
TGTGCCAGCAGCTTACTAGGACAGGCGGCAGATACGCAGTATTTT
>TRBD1|TRBV5-1|TRBJ1-2|-
CASSPSTGDYGYTF
TGCGCCAGCAGCCCATCAACAGGGGATTATGGCTACACCTTC
>-|TRBV6-5|TRBJ2-3|-
CASSSGLLGADTQYF
TGTGCCAGCAGTTCGGGCCTCTTAGGGGCAGATACGCAGTATTTT
>-|TRBV6-4|TRBJ1-6|few
CASSYDSCF
TGTGCCAGCAGCTACGACAGCTGTTTT
>TRBD2|TRBV9|TRBJ2-2|-
CASSVGPGGPDTGELFF
TGTGCCAGCAGCGTAGGTCCGGGGGGGCCAGACACCGGGGAGCTGTTTTTT
>-|TRBV18|TRBJ1-2|once
CASSPLVAASLKTTYGYTF
TGTGCCAGCTCACCGTTGGTTGCGGCCAGCCTAAAAACCACTTATGGCTACACCTTC
>-|TRBV2|TRBJ1-2|-
CASSEQQGGNYGYTF
TGTGCCAGCAGTGAACAGCAGGGAGGGAACTATGGCTACACCTTC
>TRBD1|TRBV5-1|TRBJ2-3|-
CASSHGQGTDTQYF
TGCGCCAGCAGCCACGGACAGGGTACAGATACGCAGTATTTT
>-|TRBV5-4|TRBJ1-1|-
CASSRGAGDTEAFF
TGTGCCAGCAGCCGGGGTGCTGGTGACACTGAAGCTTTCTTT
>-|TRBV14|TRBJ2-7|-
CASSRDPGPYEQYF
TGTGCCAGCAGCCGAGACCCGGGTCCCTACGAGCAGTACTTC
>-|TRBV6-1|TRBJ1-1|-
CASSEAGGRGGAFF
TGTGCCAGCAGTGAAGCGGGGGGGAGGGGAGGCGCTTTCTTT
>-|TRBV6-5|TRBJ1-4|-
CASSLGVREKLFF
TGTGCCAGCAGTTTAGGGGTTCGCGAAAAACTGTTTTTT
>TRBD1|TRBV12-5|TRBJ1-5|-
CASGLDRDYSNQPQHF
TGTGCTAGTGGTTTAGACAGGGATTATAGCAATCAGCCCCAGCATTTT
>TRBD1|TRBV10-1|TRBJ2-1|-
CASSVGTGGREQFF
TGCGCCAGCAGTGTTGGGACAGGGGGGAGAGAGCAGTTCTTC
>TRBD1|TRBV6-5|TRBJ1-1|-
CASRPDRGANTEAFF
TGTGCCAGCAGACCGGACAGGGGGGCGAACACTGAAGCTTTCTTT
>-|TRBV27|TRBJ1-1|-
CASSPDTEAFF
TGTGCCAGCAGTCCGGACACTGAAGCTTTCTTT
>TRBD1|TRBV2|TRBJ2-7|once
CASSEGTVDSHNYEQYF
TGTGCCAGCAGCGAAGGGACAGTTGACTCGCACAACTACGAGCAGTACTTC
>TRBD2|TRBV2|TRBJ2-5|-
CASVGLAGGQETQYF
TGTGCCAGTGTTGGACTAGCGGGGGGCCAAGAGACCCAGTACTTC
>TRBD2|TRBV7-2|TRBJ2-5|-
CASSLAVLAEETQYF
TGTGCCAGCAGCTTAGCGGTACTAGCGGAAGAGACCCAGTACTTC
>TRBD1|TRBV29-1|TRBJ2-3|-
CSVEEGQTFTDTQYF
TGCAGCGTTGAAGAGGGACAGACCTTCACAGATACGCAGTATTTT
>TRBD1|TRBV6-5|TRBJ1-5|-
CASSYRTGANQPQHF
TGTGCCAGCAGTTACCGGACAGGGGCCAATCAGCCCCAGCATTTT
>TRBD1|TRBV19|TRBJ1-1|few
CASRGQGNTEAFF
TGTGCCAGTAGAGGACAGGGGAACACTGAAGCTTTCTTT
>-|TRBV13|TRBJ2-2|-
CASSSGLSTGELFF
TGTGCCAGCAGTTCAGGGCTTTCAACCGGGGAGCTGTTTTTT
>-|TRBV4-1|TRBJ2-5|once
CASSQAAVIATQYF
TGCGCCAGCAGCCAAGCGGCGGTTATCGCGACCCAGTACTTC
>TRBD2|TRBV11-2|TRBJ2-3|-
CASSPVAGGVTDTQYF
TGTGCCAGCAGCCCGGTAGCGGGGGGGGTCACAGATACGCAGTATTTT
>TRBD2|TRBV7-8|TRBJ2-3|-
CASSSRLSGATDTQYF
TGTGCCAGCAGCTCACGACTAAGCGGGGCCACAGATACGCAGTATTTT
>TRBD1|TRBV7-3|TRBJ1-1|once
CASSPDRDTEAFF
TGTGCCAGCAGTCCAGACAGGGACACTGAAGCTTTCTTT
>-|TRBV29-1|TRBJ1-2|-
CSAVGQAGYGYTF
TGCAGCGCCGTGGGGCAGGCGGGATATGGCTACACCTTC